One and the same sample provided the 29 T cell receptor beta chains below, sequenced in a study of blood T cell repertoires in COVID-19 (dated by TCRdb to about 2020). The library was made by the immunoSEQ multiplex PCR assay. In its TCRdb copy, this immuneACCESS table keeps in-frame sequences only and misses some clones. Where compared with another copy, unresolved V genes explain less than half of these, and the others have no known cause. Across this sample there are around 130,000 clones, with less than 85% seen only once. Of the sample, less than 15% falls within the top ten clones. Sequenced: peripheral blood. These receptors came from a woman in her sixties or seventies with acute or convalescent COVID-19.

The gene calls are TRBV19 and TRBJ1-2; 9 nucleotides align to TRBD1. Germline CDR1 reads LNHDA; CDR2 reads SQIVND (reference sequence). The CDR3 consists of 14 residues. V trimming: 2 bases; J trimming: 7 bases; junction bases outside the gene matches: 5. The CDR3 DNA sequence: TGTGCCAGTAGTATAAGGGGACAGGGTTCTGGCTACACCTTC. Translated, it gives CASSIRGQGSGYTF.

The chain employs TRBV19 and TRBJ1-2, with 7 bases fitting TRBD1. The V and J ends lost 6 bases and 3 bases, in that order; junction bases with no gene match: 7. This CDR3 is built from 14 residues. Germline V gene sequence: CDR1 LNHDA, CDR2 SQIVND (reference sequence). This CDR3 is CASRPGQKDYGYTF. The CDR3 coding sequence is TGTGCCAGTAGACCGGGACAGAAGGACTATGGCTACACCTTC.

The chain joins TRBV6-5 to TRBJ2-1; 8 bases fit TRBD2. The CDR3 spans 14 residues. CDR1 and CDR2 (germline): MNHEY, SVGAGI. J gave up 5 bases and V 4 bases, and 4 bases lay outside the gene matches. The CDR3 loop is CASSLAGRNNEQFF. CDR3 bases: TGTGCCAGCAGTTTAGCGGGGAGAAACAATGAGCAGTTCTTC.

In this sample, this clone turned up once. V and J are TRBV7-8 and TRBJ1-6, with D possibly matching TRBD1 (6 bases). The CDR3 covers 17 residues. Germline V gene data show CDR1 as SGHVS and CDR2 as FQNEAQ. V dropped 5 bases and J dropped 0 bases, with 14 bases sitting between them. The CDR3 DNA reads TGTGCCAGCAGCGCCTCAGACAGGCCCTCCTATAATTCACCCCTCCACTTT. Its protein product is CASSASDRPSYNSPLHF.

The DNA for the CDR3 is TGTGCCAGCAGCTTGGCTGTACAGTCCTACGAGCAGTACGTC. Translation gives CASSLAVQSYEQYV. This chain links TRBV5-4 with TRBJ2-7; D remains ambiguous. CDR1 is SGHNT and CDR2 is YYREEE in the germline V gene (reference sequence). V dropped 0 bases and J dropped 1 base, with 8 bases sitting between them. CDR3 size: 14 residues.

This chain uses TRBV5-4 with TRBJ2-3; D might be TRBD1 (5 bases). The germline V gene has CDR1 SGHNT and CDR2 YYREEE (reference sequence). The V end was cut by 0 bases, the J end by 2 bases, with 10 bases between. The CDR3 extends over 15 amino acids. The CDR3 loop is CASSLGQRNTDTQYF. For the CDR3, the DNA is TGTGCCAGCAGCTTGGGACAGCGCAACACAGATACGCAGTATTTT.

The CDR3 region is CASSIRGQGAREQFF. The CDR3 DNA follows: TGTGCCAGTAGTATTCGGGGACAGGGGGCGCGGGAGCAGTTCTTC. The rearrangement uses TRBV19 and TRBJ2-1, with 12 bases lining up with TRBD1. Germline V gene data show CDR1 as LNHDA and CDR2 as SQIVND (reference sequence). The V gene end was trimmed by 3 bases and the J gene end by 10 bases; junction bases not matched to a gene: 7. This CDR3 contains 15 residues. The variable domain in full, completed from reference TRBV19 and TRBJ2-1, reads DGGITQSPKYLFRKEGQNVTLSCEQNLNHDAMYWYRQDPGQGLRLIYYSQIVNDFQKGDIAEGYSVSREKKESFPLTVTSAQKNPTAFYLCASSIRGQGAREQFFGPGTRLTVL.

The chain has TRBV7-8 and TRBJ2-6, with TRBD1 as a possible D gene (6 bases). The CDR3 extends over 17 amino acids. Germline V gene data show CDR1 as SGHVS and CDR2 as FQNEAQ. Trimming took off 2 bases at V and 1 base at J, with 12 bases between the two ends. CDR3 DNA: TGTGCCAGCAGCTTATTGACAGGAGCGTCTGGGGCCAACGTCCTGACTTTC. Residues: CASSLLTGASGANVLTF.

This chain links TRBV7-8 with TRBJ1-4, with 10 bases lining up with TRBD1. Unmatched junction bases numbered 5, after V lost 5 bases and J lost 8 bases. CDR1 SGHVS and CDR2 FQNEAQ come from the germline V gene. This CDR3 is 14 amino acids long. This CDR3 reads CASSQDRGGEKLFF. The CDR3 bases are TGTGCCAGCAGCCAGGACAGGGGGGGCGAAAAACTGTTTTTT.

The rearrangement uses TRBV19 and TRBJ1-5; 7 nucleotides line up with TRBD1. There are 16 residues in the CDR3. After removal of 6 bases from V and 4 bases from J, the junction contained 12 bases not matched to a gene. CDR1 LNHDA and CDR2 SQIVND come from the germline V gene (reference sequence). The CDR3 sequence is CASRSPRDSLNQPQHF. DNA for the CDR3: TGTGCCAGTAGGAGCCCCCGGGACAGTCTTAATCAGCCCCAGCATTTT.

The V gene is TRBV30, the J gene TRBJ1-3, with D unresolved. The CDR3 consists of 15 residues. The ends were cut back, 0 bases at V and 4 bases at J, with 13 bases in the middle. The V gene's germline CDR1 is GTSNPN and CDR2 SVGIG (reference sequence). In DNA form, the CDR3 reads TGTGCCTGGAGTGTATGGGGAGCGGGCGGAAACACCATATATTTT. It specifies CAWSVWGAGGNTIYF.

The chain combines TRBV24-1 with TRBJ1-2, with 9 bases fitting TRBD1. The length of the CDR3 is 15 residues. The V and J ends lost 3 bases and 2 bases, in that order; junction bases with no gene match: 3. Germline loops: CDR1 KGHDR, CDR2 SFDVKD. The CDR3 is CATSDAGTGNYGYTF. The CDR3 DNA is TGTGCCACCAGTGATGCCGGGACAGGGAACTATGGCTACACCTTC.

The chain combines TRBV6-6 with TRBJ2-7; maybe TRBD2 (5 bases). Germline values: CDR1 MNHNY, CDR2 SVGAGI (reference sequence). The CDR3 is made up of 13 amino acids. V lost 4 bases and J 3 bases, leaving 10 bases between the germline ends. The CDR3 protein is CASSSDGIYEQYV. CDR3 nucleotides: TGTGCCAGCAGTTCGGACGGGATCTACGAGCAGTACGTC.

V is TRBV27 and J is TRBJ1-4; the D gene is possibly TRBD1 (6 bases). V lost 0 bases and J 5 bases, leaving 10 bases between the germline ends. CDR3 size: 15 residues. Germline CDR1 and CDR2: MNHEY and SMNVEV (reference sequence). The CDR3 spells CASSLSQRGNEKLFF. CDR3 bases: TGTGCCAGCAGTTTATCGCAGAGGGGGAATGAAAAACTGTTTTTT.

This clone was observed a handful of times. The rearrangement joins TRBV11-2 to TRBJ1-1; D is ambiguous. The germline gives CDR1 SGHAT, CDR2 FQNNGV. Trimming left V 6 bases short and J 4 bases short, with 12 bases between. CDR3 size: 13 residues. The CDR3 DNA reads as TGTGCCAGCAGACCCCCGGGAGGCACTGAAGCTTTCTTT. Translating gives CASRPPGGTEAFF.

The chain carries TRBV18 and TRBJ2-5; 7 bases align to TRBD1. The V gene's germline CDR1 is KGHSH and CDR2 LQKENI. The CDR3 runs 16 residues. The J segment lost 4 bases and the V segment lost 1 base, leaving 9 bases of the junction unmatched. The CDR3 region has the DNA TGTGCCAGCTCACCACGAAGAGGGGGCGAGGGAGAGACCCAGTACTTC. Residues: CASSPRRGGEGETQYF. Drawing the rest from reference TRBV18 and TRBJ2-5, the complete variable domain is NAGVMQNPRHLVRRRGQEARLRCSPMKGHSHVYWYRQLPEEGLKFMVYLQKENIIDESGMPKERFSAEFPKEGPSILRIQQVVRGDSAAYFCASSPRRGGEGETQYFGPGTRLLVL.

The rearrangement joins TRBV29-1 to TRBJ1-1; D not resolved. V shed 7 bases and J shed 1 base, with 13 bases lying between them. Germline V CDR1 and CDR2: SQVTM, ANQGSEA. The CDR3 sequence is 13 residues long. The CDR3 DNA sequence: TGCAGCGCCGGAGGGTTAGGGAACACTGAAGCTTTCTTT. Translation: CSAGGLGNTEAFF.

The J gene is TRBJ2-7, the V gene TRBV2; D is unclear. The CDR3 is made up of 14 amino acids. CDR1 is SNHLY, CDR2 FYNNEI, per germline. The V end lost 4 bases, the J end lost 2 bases, and 12 bases lay between the germline ends. The CDR3 region is CASSVGRATYEQYF. For the CDR3, the DNA is TGTGCCAGCAGTGTGGGCAGAGCAACCTACGAGCAGTACTTC.

The chain employs TRBV18 and TRBJ2-7; the D gene is possibly TRBD2 (5 bases). The CDR3 contains 14 residues. Between the trimmed V and J ends, which lost 2 bases and 3 bases, there was a span of 11 bases. Germline values: CDR1 KGHSH, CDR2 LQKENI. This CDR3 reads CASSPEQRGYEQYF. In DNA, the CDR3 is TGTGCCAGCTCACCAGAACAACGGGGCTACGAGCAGTACTTC.

The rearrangement uses TRBV19 and TRBJ2-3, with D perhaps TRBD1 (5 bases). The CDR3 spans 14 residues. V gave up 1 base and J gave up 0 bases, with 5 bases separating them. Germline-derived CDR1 and CDR2 are LNHDA and SQIVND (reference sequence). In DNA form, the CDR3 reads TGTGCCAGTAGTATAGGACAGAGCACAGATACGCAGTATTTT. It yields the protein CASSIGQSTDTQYF.

This chain connects TRBV28 to TRBJ2-7; D is possibly TRBD1 (6 bases). There are 12 residues in the CDR3. Trimming removed 2 bases at V and 4 bases at J, with 6 bases between. The germline CDR1 and CDR2 sequences are MDHEN and SYDVKM. The CDR3 coding sequence is TGTGCCAGCAGTTTAGACAGGTACGAGCAGTACTTC. Amino acid sequence: CASSLDRYEQYF.

The chain recombines TRBV15 with TRBJ2-3; unclear D gene. From germline, CDR1 is LNHNV and CDR2 YYDKDF (reference sequence). The CDR3 has 14 residues. The ends were cut back, 7 bases at V and 0 bases at J, with 11 bases in the middle. CDR3 region: CATTSGMSTDTQYF. DNA of the CDR3: TGTGCCACCACCTCAGGTATGAGCACAGATACGCAGTATTTT.

The sample holds one count of this clone. The chain combines TRBV5-1 with TRBJ1-3; 7 nucleotides match TRBD1. This CDR3 is 16 amino acids long. Germline CDR1 SGHRS, CDR2 YFSETQ. V shed 4 bases, J shed 0 bases, and the junction held 7 bases outside the gene matches. The CDR3 protein is CASSSRTGNSGNTIYF. The CDR3 DNA sequence: TGCGCCAGCAGCAGCCGGACAGGCAACTCTGGAAACACCATATATTTT.

The J gene is TRBJ1-5, the V gene TRBV19; D gene uncertain. CDR1 is LNHDA and CDR2 is SQIVND in the germline V gene (reference sequence). This CDR3 has 16 residues. Trimming stripped 3 bases from V and 4 bases from J, with 16 bases between. CDR3 bases: TGTGCCAGTAGTATGAGGTCACAATTGCAGAATCAGCCCCAGCATTTT. It yields the protein CASSMRSQLQNQPQHF.

This chain connects TRBV7-8 to TRBJ1-1; 8 bases are a match to TRBD1. The CDR3 contains 16 residues. The V and J ends lost 1 base and 0 bases, in that order; junction bases with no gene match: 4. Germline CDR1 reads SGHVS; CDR2 reads FQNEAQ. CDR3 residues: CASSLVRQGLNTEAFF. For the CDR3, the DNA is TGTGCCAGCAGCTTAGTACGACAGGGGCTGAACACTGAAGCTTTCTTT.

The CDR3 nucleotides are TGTGCCAGCAGCTTAATGTGGGGACAGGGAAACAATGAGCAGTTCTTC. This codes for CASSLMWGQGNNEQFF. This rearrangement joins TRBV7-3 to TRBJ2-1; TRBD1 matches 9 bases. The V segment lost 1 base and the J segment 5 bases; nucleotides outside the gene matches: 6. CDR1 SGHTA and CDR2 FQGTGA come from the germline V gene. The CDR3 is made up of 16 amino acids. The full variable domain, rest sourced from reference TRBV7-3 and TRBJ2-1, is GAGVSQTPSNKVTEKGKYVELRCDPISGHTALYWYRQSLGQGPEFLIYFQGTGAADDSGLPNDRFFAVRPEGSVSTLKIQRTERGDSAVYLCASSLMWGQGNNEQFFGPGTRLTVL.

This sequence joins TRBV5-6 and TRBJ1-6; 9 bases agree with TRBD1. Germline values: CDR1 SGHDT, CDR2 YYEEEE. The V segment lost 5 bases and the J segment 8 bases; nucleotides outside the gene matches: 2. This CDR3 is 13 amino acids long. The CDR3 DNA sequence: TGTGCCAGCAGGGGACAGGGTGATTCACCCCTCCACTTT. It codes for CASRGQGDSPLHF. Supplemented by reference TRBV5-6 and TRBJ1-6, the full variable domain reads DAGVTQSPTHLIKTRGQQVTLRCSPKSGHDTVSWYQQALGQGPQFIFQYYEEEERQRGNFPDRFSGHQFPNYSSELNVNALLLGDSALYLCASRGQGDSPLHFGNGTRLTVT.

The chain recombines TRBV7-9 with TRBJ2-3; D might be TRBD1 (5 bases). Trimming shortened V by 6 bases and J by 1 base, and 14 bases separated the two germline ends. In germline, CDR1 is SEHNR, CDR2 FQNEAQ (reference sequence). The CDR3 spans 15 residues. The CDR3 spells CASREYQGGTDTQYF. Here the CDR3 DNA reads TGTGCCAGCAGAGAGTACCAAGGGGGCACAGATACGCAGTATTTT.

J is TRBJ1-1 and V is TRBV6-1, with D perhaps TRBD1 (5 bases). This CDR3 is 12 amino acids long. In germline, CDR1 is MNHNS, CDR2 SASEGT. Trimming stripped 6 bases from V and 6 bases from J, with 11 bases between. The CDR3 loop is CASSFDRSEAFF. In DNA, the CDR3 is TGTGCCAGCAGCTTCGACAGATCTGAAGCTTTCTTT.